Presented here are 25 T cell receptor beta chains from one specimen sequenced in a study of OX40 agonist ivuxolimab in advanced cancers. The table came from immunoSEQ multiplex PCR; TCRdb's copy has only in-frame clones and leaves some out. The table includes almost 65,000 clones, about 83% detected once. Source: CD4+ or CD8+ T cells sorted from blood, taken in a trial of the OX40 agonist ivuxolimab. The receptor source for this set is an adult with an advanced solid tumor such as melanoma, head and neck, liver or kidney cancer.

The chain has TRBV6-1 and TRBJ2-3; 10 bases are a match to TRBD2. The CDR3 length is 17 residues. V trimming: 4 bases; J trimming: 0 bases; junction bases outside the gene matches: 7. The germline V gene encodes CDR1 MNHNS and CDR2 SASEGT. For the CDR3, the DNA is TGTGCCAGCAGTGCGGTAGCGGGGGGCACTAGCACAGATACGCAGTATTTT. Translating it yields CASSAVAGGTSTDTQYF.

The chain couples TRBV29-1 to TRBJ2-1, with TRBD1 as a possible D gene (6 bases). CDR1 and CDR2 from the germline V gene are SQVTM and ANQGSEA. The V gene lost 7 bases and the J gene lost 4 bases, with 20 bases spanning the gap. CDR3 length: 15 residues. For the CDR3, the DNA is TGCAGCGCTAAGGGGGAGATGGGGTATTACAATGAGCAGTTCTTC. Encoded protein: CSAKGEMGYYNEQFF.

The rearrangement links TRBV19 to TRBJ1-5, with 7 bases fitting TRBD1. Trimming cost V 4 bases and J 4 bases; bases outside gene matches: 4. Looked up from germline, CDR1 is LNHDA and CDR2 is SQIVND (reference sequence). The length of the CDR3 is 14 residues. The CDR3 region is CASSTDRVNQPQHF. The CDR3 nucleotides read TGTGCCAGTAGTACCGACAGGGTGAATCAGCCCCAGCATTTT.

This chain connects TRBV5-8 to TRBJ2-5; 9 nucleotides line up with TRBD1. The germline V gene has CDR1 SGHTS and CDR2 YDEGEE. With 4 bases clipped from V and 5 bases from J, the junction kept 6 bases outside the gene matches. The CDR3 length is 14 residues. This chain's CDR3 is CASSKGQGRETQYF. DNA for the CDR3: TGTGCCAGCAGCAAGGGACAGGGCCGCGAGACCCAGTACTTC.

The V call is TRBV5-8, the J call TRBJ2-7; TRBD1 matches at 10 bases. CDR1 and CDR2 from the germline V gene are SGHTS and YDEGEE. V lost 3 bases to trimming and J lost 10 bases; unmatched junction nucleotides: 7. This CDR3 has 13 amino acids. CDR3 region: CASSYRDRGRQYF. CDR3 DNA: TGTGCCAGCAGCTACCGGGACAGGGGTCGTCAGTACTTC.

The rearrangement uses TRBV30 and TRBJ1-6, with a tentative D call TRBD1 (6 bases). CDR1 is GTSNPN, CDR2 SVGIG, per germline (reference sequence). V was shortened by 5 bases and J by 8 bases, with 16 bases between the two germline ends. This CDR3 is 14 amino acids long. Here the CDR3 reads CAWSDRPGDSPLHF. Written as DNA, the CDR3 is TGTGCCTGGTCGGATAGACCAGGGGATTCACCCCTCCACTTT. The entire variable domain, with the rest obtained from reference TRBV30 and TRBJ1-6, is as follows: SQTIHQWPATLVQPVGSPLSLECTVEGTSNPNLYWYRQAAGRGLQLLFYSVGIGQISSEVPQNLSASRPQDRQFILSSKKLLLSDSGFYLCAWSDRPGDSPLHFGNGTRLTVT.

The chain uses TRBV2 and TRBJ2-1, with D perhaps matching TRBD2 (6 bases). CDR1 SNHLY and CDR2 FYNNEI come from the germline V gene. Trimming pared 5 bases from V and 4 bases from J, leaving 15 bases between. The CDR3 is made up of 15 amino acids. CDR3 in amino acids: CASSPNLGLYNEQFF. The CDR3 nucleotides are TGTGCCAGCAGTCCCAATTTAGGACTATACAATGAGCAGTTCTTC.

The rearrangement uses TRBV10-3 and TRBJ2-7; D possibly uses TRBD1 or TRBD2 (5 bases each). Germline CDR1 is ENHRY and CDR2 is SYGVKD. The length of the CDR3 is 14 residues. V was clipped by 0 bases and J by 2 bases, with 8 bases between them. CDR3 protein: CAISESGTAYEQYF. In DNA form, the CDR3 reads TGTGCCATCAGTGAGTCCGGGACCGCCTACGAGCAGTACTTC.

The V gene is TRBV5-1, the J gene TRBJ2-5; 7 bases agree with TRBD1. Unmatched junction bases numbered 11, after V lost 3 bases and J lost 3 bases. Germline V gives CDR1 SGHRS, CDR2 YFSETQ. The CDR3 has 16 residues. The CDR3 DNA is TGCGCCAGCAGCTCCTACAGTCAGGGGGTCGAAGAGACCCAGTACTTC. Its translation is CASSSYSQGVEETQYF.

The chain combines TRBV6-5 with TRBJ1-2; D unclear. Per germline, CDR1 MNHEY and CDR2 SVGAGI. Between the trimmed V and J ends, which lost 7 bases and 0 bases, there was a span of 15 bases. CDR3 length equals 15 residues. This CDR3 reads CASKLDGSPNYGYTF. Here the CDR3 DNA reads TGTGCCAGCAAATTGGACGGAAGCCCTAACTATGGCTACACCTTC.

In nucleotides, the CDR3 is TGTGCCAGCAGCTTACTAGACAGGCGGGAGACCCAGTACTTC. It is translated as CASSLLDRRETQYF. V usage is TRBV7-8 and J usage is TRBJ2-5, with a tentative D call TRBD1 (6 bases). Per germline, CDR1 SGHVS and CDR2 FQNEAQ. The CDR3 contains 14 residues. Trimming removed 2 bases from V and 5 bases from J, with 12 bases in between.

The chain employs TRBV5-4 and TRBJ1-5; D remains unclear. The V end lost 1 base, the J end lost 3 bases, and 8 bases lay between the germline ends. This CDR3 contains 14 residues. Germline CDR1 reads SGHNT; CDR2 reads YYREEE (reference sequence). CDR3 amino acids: CASSLYGNNQPQHF. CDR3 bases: TGTGCCAGCAGCTTGTACGGAAACAATCAGCCCCAGCATTTT.

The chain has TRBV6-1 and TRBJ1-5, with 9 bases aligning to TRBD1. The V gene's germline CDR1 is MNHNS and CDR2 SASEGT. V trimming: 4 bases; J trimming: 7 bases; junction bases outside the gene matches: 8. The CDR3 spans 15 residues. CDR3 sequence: CASSAATGGNQPQHF. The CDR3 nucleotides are TGTGCCAGCAGTGCCGCGACAGGGGGTAACCAGCCCCAGCATTTT.

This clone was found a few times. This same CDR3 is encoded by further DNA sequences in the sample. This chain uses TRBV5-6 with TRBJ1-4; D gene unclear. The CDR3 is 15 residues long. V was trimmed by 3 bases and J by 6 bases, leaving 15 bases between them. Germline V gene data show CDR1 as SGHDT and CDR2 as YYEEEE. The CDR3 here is CASSWAPGVDEKLFF. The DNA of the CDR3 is TGTGCCAGCAGCTGGGCCCCGGGCGTCGATGAAAAACTGTTTTTT.

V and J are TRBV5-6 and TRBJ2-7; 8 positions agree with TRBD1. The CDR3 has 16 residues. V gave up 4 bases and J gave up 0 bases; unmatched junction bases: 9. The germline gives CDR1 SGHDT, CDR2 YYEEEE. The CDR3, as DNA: TGTGCCAGCAGCCTAAGCGGACAGGGTACCTCCTACGAGCAGTACTTC. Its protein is CASSLSGQGTSYEQYF.

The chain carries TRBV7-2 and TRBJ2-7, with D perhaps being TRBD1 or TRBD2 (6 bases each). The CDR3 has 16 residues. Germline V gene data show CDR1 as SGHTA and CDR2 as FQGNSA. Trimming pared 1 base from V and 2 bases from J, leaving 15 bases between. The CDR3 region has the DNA TGTGCCAGCAGCTTAGGGGGGGCAGGGGCGGCCTACGAGCAGTACTTC. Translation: CASSLGGAGAAYEQYF.

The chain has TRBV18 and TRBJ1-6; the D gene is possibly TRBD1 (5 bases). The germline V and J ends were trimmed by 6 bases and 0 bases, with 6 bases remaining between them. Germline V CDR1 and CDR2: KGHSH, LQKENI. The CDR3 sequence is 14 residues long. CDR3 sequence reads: CASSTDSYNSPLHF. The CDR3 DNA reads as TGTGCCAGCTCGACAGACTCCTATAATTCACCCCTCCACTTT.

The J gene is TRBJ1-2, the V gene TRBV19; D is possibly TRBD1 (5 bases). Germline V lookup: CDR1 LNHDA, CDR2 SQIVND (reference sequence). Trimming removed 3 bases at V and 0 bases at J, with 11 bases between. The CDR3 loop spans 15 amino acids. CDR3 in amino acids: CASSIGVTANYGYTF. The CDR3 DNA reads TGTGCCAGTAGTATCGGGGTGACAGCTAACTATGGCTACACCTTC.

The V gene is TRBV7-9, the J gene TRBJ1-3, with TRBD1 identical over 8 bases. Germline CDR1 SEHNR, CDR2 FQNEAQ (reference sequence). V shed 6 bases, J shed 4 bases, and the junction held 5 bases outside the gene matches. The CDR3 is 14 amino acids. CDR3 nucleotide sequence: TGTGCCAGCAGGTTCAGGGGGCCGGGAAACACCATATATTTT. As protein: CASRFRGPGNTIYF.

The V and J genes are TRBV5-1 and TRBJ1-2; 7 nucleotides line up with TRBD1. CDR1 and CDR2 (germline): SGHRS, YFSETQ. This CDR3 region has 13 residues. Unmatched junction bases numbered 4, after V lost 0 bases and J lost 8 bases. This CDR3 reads CASSLGTGNGYTF. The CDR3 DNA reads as TGCGCCAGCAGCTTGGGGACAGGTAACGGCTACACCTTC.

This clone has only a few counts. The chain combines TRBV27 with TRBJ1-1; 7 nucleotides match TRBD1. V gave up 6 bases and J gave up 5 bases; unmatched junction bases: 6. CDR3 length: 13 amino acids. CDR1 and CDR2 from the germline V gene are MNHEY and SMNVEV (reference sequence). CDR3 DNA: TGTGCCAGCAGGCGTACAGGGGTAACTGAAGCTTTCTTT. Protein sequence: CASRRTGVTEAFF.

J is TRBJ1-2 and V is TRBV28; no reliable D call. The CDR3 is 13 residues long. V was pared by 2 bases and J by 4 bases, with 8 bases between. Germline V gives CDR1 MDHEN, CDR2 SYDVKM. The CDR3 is CASSLGGSYGYTF. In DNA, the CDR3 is TGTGCCAGCAGTTTAGGCGGGAGCTATGGCTACACCTTC.

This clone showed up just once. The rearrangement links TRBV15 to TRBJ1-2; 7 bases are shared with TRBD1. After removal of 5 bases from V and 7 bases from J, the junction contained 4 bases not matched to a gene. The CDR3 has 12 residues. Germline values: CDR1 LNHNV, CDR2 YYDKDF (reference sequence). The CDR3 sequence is CATSGGQTGYTF. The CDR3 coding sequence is TGTGCCACCAGCGGGGGACAGACTGGCTACACCTTC.

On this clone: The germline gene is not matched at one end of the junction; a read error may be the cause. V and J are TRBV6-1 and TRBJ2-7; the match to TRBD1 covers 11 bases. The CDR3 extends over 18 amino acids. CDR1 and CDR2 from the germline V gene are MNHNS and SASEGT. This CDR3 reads CASSKARDRGLRTYEQYF. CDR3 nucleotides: TGTGCCAGCAGTAAAGCTCGGGACAGGGGGTTGAGAACCTACGAGCAGTACTTC.

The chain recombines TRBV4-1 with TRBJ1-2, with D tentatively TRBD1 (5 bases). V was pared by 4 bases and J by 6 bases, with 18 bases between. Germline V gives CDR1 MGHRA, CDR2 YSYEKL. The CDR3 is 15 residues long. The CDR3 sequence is CASSLWTTLRDGYTF. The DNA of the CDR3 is TGCGCCAGCAGCCTCTGGACAACCCTTCGGGATGGCTACACCTTC.